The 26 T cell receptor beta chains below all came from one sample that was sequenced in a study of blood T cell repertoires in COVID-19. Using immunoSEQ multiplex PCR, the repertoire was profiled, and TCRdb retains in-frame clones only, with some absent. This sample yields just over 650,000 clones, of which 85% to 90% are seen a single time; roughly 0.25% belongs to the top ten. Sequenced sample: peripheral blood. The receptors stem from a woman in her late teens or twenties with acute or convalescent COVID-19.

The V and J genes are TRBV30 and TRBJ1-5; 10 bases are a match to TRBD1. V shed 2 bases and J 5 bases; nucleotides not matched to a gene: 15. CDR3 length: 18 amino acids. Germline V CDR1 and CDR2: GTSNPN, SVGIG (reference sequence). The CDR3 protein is CAWSPRGQGVGFYQPQHF. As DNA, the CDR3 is TGTGCCTGGAGTCCCCGCGGACAGGGGGTAGGTTTCTATCAGCCCCAGCATTTT.

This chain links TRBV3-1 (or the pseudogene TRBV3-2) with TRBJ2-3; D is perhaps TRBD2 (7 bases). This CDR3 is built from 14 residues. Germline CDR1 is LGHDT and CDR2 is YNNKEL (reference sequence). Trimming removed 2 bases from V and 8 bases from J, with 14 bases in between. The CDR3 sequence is CASSQRGGTATQYF. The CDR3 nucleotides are TGTGCCAGCAGCCAAAGGGGGGGCACGGCTACGCAGTATTTT.

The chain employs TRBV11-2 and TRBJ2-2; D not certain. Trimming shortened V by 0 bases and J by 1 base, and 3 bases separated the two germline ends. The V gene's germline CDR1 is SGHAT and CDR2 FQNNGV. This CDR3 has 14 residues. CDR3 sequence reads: CASSLERNTGELFF. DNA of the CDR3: TGTGCCAGCAGCTTAGAGCGGAACACCGGGGAGCTGTTTTTT.

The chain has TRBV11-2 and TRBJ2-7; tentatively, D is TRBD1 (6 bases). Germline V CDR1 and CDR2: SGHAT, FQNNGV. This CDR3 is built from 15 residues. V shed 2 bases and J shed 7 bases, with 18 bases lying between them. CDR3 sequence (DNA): TGTGCCAGCAGCTTACCCGGGACAAGCCTGTGGGAGCAGTACTTC. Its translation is CASSLPGTSLWEQYF.

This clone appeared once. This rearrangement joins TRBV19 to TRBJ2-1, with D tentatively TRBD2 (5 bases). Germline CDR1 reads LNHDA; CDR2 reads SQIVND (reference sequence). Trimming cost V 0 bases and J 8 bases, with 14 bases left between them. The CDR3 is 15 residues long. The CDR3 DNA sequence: TGTGCCAGTAGTATAGAGGCGGGCCCCGACGATGAGCAGTTCTTC. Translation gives CASSIEAGPDDEQFF.

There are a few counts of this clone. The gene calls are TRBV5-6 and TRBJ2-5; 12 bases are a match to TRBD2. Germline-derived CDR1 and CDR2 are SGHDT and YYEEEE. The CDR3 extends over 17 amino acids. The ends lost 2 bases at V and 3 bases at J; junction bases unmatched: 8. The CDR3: CASSFGSSGGVKETQYF. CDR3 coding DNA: TGTGCCAGCAGCTTTGGGTCTAGCGGGGGGGTCAAAGAGACCCAGTACTTC.

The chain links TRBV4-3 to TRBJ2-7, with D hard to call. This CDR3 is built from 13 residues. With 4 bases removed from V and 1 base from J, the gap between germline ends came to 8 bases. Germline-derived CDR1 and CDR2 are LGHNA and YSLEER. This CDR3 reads CASSRDISYEQYF. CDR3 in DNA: TGCGCCAGCAGCCGCGACATTTCCTACGAGCAGTACTTC.

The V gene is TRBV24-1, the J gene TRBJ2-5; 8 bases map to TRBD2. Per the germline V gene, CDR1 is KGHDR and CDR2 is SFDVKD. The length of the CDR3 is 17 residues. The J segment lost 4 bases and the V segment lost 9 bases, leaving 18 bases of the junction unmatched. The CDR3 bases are TGTGCCACCTGTGGGGCTGGGCGGGGGGCCGAGGGAGAGACCCAGTACTTC. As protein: CATCGAGRGAEGETQYF.

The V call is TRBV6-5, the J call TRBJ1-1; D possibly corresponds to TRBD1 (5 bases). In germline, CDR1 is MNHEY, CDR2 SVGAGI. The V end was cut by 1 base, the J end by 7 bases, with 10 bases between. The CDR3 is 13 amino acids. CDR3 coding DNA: TGTGCCAGCAGTTACTATGGGCAGGGTGAAGCTTTCTTT. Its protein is CASSYYGQGEAFF.

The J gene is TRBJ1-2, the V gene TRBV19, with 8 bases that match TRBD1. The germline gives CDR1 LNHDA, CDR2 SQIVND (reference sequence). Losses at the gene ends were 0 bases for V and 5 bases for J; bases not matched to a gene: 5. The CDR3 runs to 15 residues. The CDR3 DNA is TGTGCCAGTAGTATAGAGGTCAGGGGGCGATATGGCTACACCTTC. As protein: CASSIEVRGRYGYTF.

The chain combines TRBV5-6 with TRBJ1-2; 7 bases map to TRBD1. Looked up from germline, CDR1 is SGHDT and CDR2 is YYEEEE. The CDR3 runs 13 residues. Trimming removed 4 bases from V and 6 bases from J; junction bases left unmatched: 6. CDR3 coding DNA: TGTGCCAGCAGCCCCGGGACAGTTCATGGCTACACCTTC. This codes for CASSPGTVHGYTF.

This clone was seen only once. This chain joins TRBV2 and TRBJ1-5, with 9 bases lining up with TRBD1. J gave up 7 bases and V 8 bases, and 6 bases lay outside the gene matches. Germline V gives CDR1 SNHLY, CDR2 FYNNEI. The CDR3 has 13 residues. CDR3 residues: CASGTGLRQPQHF. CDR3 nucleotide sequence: TGTGCCAGCGGGACAGGGTTGCGACAGCCCCAGCATTTT.

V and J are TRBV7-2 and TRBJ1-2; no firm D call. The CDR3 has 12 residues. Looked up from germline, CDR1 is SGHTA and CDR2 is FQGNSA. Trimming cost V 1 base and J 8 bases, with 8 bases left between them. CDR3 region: CASSLGEFGYTF. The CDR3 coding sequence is TGTGCCAGCAGCTTAGGGGAGTTCGGCTACACCTTC.

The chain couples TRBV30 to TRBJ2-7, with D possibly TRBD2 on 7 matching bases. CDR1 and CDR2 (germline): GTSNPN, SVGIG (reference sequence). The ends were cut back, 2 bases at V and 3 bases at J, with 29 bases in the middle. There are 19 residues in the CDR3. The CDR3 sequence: CAWSLSWPFSAGAFYEQYF. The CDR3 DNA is TGTGCCTGGAGTCTGTCCTGGCCATTTTCGGCGGGGGCCTTCTACGAGCAGTACTTC. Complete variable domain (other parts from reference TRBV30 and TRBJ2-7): SQTIHQWPATLVQPVGSPLSLECTVEGTSNPNLYWYRQAAGRGLQLLFYSVGIGQISSEVPQNLSASRPQDRQFILSSKKLLLSDSGFYLCAWSLSWPFSAGAFYEQYFGPGTRLTVT.

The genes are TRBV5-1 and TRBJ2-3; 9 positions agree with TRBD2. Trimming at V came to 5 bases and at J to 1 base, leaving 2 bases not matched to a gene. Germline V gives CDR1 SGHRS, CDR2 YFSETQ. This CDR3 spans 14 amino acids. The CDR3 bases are TGCGCCAGCAGACGGACTAGCGGCACAGATACGCAGTATTTT. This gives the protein CASRRTSGTDTQYF.

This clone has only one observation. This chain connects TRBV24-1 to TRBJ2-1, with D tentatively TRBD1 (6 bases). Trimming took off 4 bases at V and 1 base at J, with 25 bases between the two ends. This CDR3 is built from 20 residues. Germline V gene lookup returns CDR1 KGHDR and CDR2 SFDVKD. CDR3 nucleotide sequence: TGTGCCACCAGTGACCCAAACCCAGAAGGAGACAGGTCGTCCTACAATGAGCAGTTCTTC. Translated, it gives CATSDPNPEGDRSSYNEQFF.

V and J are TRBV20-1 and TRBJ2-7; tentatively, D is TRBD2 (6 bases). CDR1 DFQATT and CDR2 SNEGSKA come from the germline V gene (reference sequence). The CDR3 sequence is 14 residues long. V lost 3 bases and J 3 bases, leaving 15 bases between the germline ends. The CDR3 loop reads CSASSGTSNYEQYF. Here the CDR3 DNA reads TGCAGTGCTAGTTCGGGCACTAGCAACTACGAGCAGTACTTC.

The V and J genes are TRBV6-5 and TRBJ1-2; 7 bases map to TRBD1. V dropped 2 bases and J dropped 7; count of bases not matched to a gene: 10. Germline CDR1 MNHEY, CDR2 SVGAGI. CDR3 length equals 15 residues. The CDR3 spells CASSYTRGQSPGYTF. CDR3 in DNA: TGTGCCAGCAGTTACACCCGGGGACAGTCGCCTGGCTACACCTTC.

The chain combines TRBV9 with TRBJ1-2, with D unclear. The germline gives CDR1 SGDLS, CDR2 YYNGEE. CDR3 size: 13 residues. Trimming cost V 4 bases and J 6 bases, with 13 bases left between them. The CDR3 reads CASSNQVLDGYTF. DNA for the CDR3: TGTGCCAGCAGCAATCAGGTTTTAGATGGCTACACCTTC.

CDR3: CASSLGPTGANVLTF. CDR3 sequence (DNA): TGTGCCAGCAGCTTAGGGCCCACAGGGGCCAACGTCCTGACTTTC. The gene calls are TRBV7-2 and TRBJ2-6; the D is unclear. Germline CDR1 is SGHTA and CDR2 is FQGNSA. This CDR3 has 15 residues. Trimming left V 1 base short and J 4 bases short, with 8 bases between.

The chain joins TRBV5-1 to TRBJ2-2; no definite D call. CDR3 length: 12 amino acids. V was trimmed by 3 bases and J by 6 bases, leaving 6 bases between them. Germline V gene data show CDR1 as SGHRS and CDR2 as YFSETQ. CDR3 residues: CASSSPPGELFF. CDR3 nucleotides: TGCGCCAGCAGCTCCCCTCCCGGGGAGCTGTTTTTT. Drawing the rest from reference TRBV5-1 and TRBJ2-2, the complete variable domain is KAGVTQTPRYLIKTRGQQVTLSCSPISGHRSVSWYQQTPGQGLQFLFEYFSETQRNKGNFPGRFSGRQFSNSRSEMNVSTLELGDSALYLCASSSPPGELFFGEGSRLTVL.

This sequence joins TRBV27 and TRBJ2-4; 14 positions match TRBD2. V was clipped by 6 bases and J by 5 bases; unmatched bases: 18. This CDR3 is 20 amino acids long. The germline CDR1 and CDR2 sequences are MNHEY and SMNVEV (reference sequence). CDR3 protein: CASSNKRGTSGGLGENIQYF. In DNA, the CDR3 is TGTGCCAGCAGCAATAAGAGAGGGACTAGCGGGGGATTAGGAGAAAACATTCAGTACTTC.

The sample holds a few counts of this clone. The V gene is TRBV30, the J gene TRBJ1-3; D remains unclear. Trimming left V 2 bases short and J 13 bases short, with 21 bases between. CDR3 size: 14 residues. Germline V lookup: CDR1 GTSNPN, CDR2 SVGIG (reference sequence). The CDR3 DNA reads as TGTGCCTGGAGTAAAGGGAGACGGATTGCCCCAATATATTTT. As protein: CAWSKGRRIAPIYF.

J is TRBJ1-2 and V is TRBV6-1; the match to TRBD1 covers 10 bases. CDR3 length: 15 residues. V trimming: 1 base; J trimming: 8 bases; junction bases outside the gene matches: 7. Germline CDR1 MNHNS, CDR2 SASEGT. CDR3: CASSEGGQGSAGYTF. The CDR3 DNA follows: TGTGCCAGCAGTGAAGGGGGACAGGGGTCGGCCGGCTACACCTTC.

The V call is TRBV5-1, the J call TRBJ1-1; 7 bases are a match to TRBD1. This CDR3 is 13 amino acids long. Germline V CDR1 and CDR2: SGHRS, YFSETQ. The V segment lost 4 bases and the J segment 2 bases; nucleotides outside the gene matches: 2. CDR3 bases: TGCGCCAGCAGCCGGGACAGCAACACTGAAGCTTTCTTT. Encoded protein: CASSRDSNTEAFF.

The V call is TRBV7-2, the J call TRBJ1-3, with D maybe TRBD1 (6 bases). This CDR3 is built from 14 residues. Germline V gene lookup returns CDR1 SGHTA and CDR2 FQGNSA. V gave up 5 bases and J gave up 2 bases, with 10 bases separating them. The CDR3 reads CASSPRQAGNTIYF. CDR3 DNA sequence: TGTGCCAGCAGCCCCAGACAGGCTGGAAACACCATATATTTT.